The rows below give T cell receptor beta chains drawn from one sample of a study of blood T cell repertoires in COVID-19. TCRdb's copy holds only in-frame clones and misses some; the assay was immunoSEQ multiplex PCR. The top ten clones hold around 1.3% of a sample with approximately 200,000 clones, 70% to 90% of them seen once. The sequenced sample consisted of PBMCs or T cells enriched from blood (not recorded which). The receptors were gathered from a man younger than 45 who had recovered from COVID-19. Both conserved end residues are part of each CDR3. The order of the fields is J gene, V gene, CDR3 protein.

J: TRBJ2-7
V: TRBV11-2
CDR3: CASSPTRTGLCDF

J: TRBJ2-1
V: TRBV2
CDR3: CASSAKGALNTVF

J: TRBJ2-6
V: TRBV3-1/TRBV3-2
CDR3: CASSQGGGAGANVLTF

J: TRBJ2-4
V: TRBV10-3
CDR3: CAISESLLAGGTKNIQYF

J: TRBJ2-5
V: TRBV7-9
CDR3: CASSLVTGRETQYF

J: TRBJ1-4
V: TRBV15
CDR3: CATSRDRGVVEKLFF

J: TRBJ2-7
V: TRBV2
CDR3: CASSDGTYGSYEQYF

J: TRBJ1-5
V: TRBV18
CDR3: CASSAQGSNQPQHF

J: TRBJ1-5
V: TRBV28
CDR3: CASTSGTVEGNQPQHF

J: TRBJ1-2
V: TRBV6-5
CDR3: CASSSGTGSHYGYTF

J: TRBJ2-1
V: TRBV29-1
CDR3: CSVVGTSGYNEQFF

J: TRBJ1-4
V: TRBV15
CDR3: CATSRSTGTGVEKLFF

J: TRBJ1-1
V: TRBV6-1
CDR3: CASSDLARGLSEAFF

J: TRBJ2-2
V: TRBV18
CDR3: CASSPGQNTGELFF

J: TRBJ1-5
V: TRBV19
CDR3: CASSIEQGRSNQPQHF

J: TRBJ1-2
V: TRBV30
CDR3: CAWAGQTTYGYTF

J: TRBJ1-4
V: TRBV5-1
CDR3: CASSPDGMGKLFF

J: TRBJ2-1
V: TRBV15
CDR3: CATSRKDRGLGEQFF

J: TRBJ2-1
V: TRBV30
CDR3: CAWSTLSLAWGNEQFF

J: TRBJ1-1
V: TRBV29-1
CDR3: CSAAGGREAFF

J: TRBJ1-1
V: TRBV6-2/TRBV6-3
CDR3: CASSQGRGIMNTEAFF

J: TRBJ1-6
V: TRBV10-3
CDR3: CAISESSGGNSPLHF

J: TRBJ2-7
V: TRBV11-2
CDR3: CASSSWTHYEQYF

J: TRBJ2-5
V: TRBV7-2
CDR3: CASSLALGAGETQYF

J: TRBJ2-1
V: TRBV18
CDR3: CASSPLPPGSYNEQFF

J: TRBJ1-6
V: TRBV7-9
CDR3: CASTLPGSNSPLHF

J: TRBJ1-3
V: TRBV9
CDR3: CASSPRQGSSGNTIYF

J: TRBJ2-5
V: TRBV10-2
CDR3: CASTHTRGGGLETQYF

J: TRBJ2-2
V: TRBV6-5
CDR3: CASRAGTGESGELFF

J: TRBJ1-1
V: TRBV4-1
CDR3: CASSQTTGEAWRTEAFF

J: TRBJ1-2
V: TRBV24-1
CDR3: CATSDFSAGGVWGYTF

J: TRBJ2-2
V: TRBV3-1/TRBV3-2
CDR3: CASSRTAGQGITGELFF

J: TRBJ2-5
V: TRBV29-1
CDR3: CSVASNTQETQYF

J: TRBJ2-1
V: TRBV20-1
CDR3: CSASELAGGYLEQFF

J: TRBJ2-7
V: TRBV30
CDR3: CACATGYEQYF

J: TRBJ2-1
V: TRBV6-5
CDR3: CASRLTLSDEQFF

J: TRBJ2-5
V: TRBV3-1/TRBV3-2
CDR3: CASSQDLLGEGLETQYF

J: TRBJ2-3
V: TRBV5-1
CDR3: CASSLGLARADTQYF

J: TRBJ2-5
V: TRBV9
CDR3: CASSAGLLKQETQYF

J: TRBJ1-5
V: TRBV2
CDR3: CASRMGQGDQPQHF

J: TRBJ2-3
V: TRBV7-2
CDR3: CASSSYTTSGTDTQYF

J: TRBJ2-3
V: TRBV11-2
CDR3: CASSFTGAGSTDTQYF